These T cell receptor beta chains were read from a single sample in a study of blood T cell repertoires in COVID-19. Some clones are missing from TCRdb's copy, which holds only in-frame ones; the method was immunoSEQ multiplex PCR. This sample has hundreds of thousands of clones, with around 85% found just once. The sample was PBMCs or T cells enriched from blood (not recorded which). Receptor source: a woman aged 60-75 years who had recovered from COVID-19. The CDR3 runs from the conserved cysteine through the conserved F or W. D genes are given only for firm matches. Clone size is shown for a subset of rows, as once, few, many or a class of expanded clone.

j_call d_call clone_size v_call cdr3_aa cdr3_nt
TRBJ2-1 TRBD2 once TRBV5-1 CASSARTSGGNEQFF TGCGCCAGCAGCGCTAGGACTAGCGGGGGGAATGAGCAGTTCTTC
TRBJ1-5 - few TRBV5-1 CASSLGTENQPQHF TGCGCCAGCAGCTTGGGGACAGAAAATCAGCCCCAGCATTTT
TRBJ2-3 TRBD2 - TRBV19 CASSVIAGGTDTQYF TGTGCCAGTAGTGTAATTGCGGGGGGCACAGATACGCAGTATTTT
TRBJ2-1 - - TRBV3-1/TRBV3-2 CASSQERGIRHNEQFF TGTGCCAGCAGCCAAGAAAGAGGGATTAGACACAATGAGCAGTTCTTC
TRBJ2-5 - - TRBV6-6 CASRHPYEGRIETQYF TGTGCCAGCAGACACCCGTATGAGGGTCGCATAGAGACCCAGTACTTC
TRBJ2-1 - - TRBV5-1 CASSLGSLAVEQFF TGCGCCAGCAGTCTGGGATCACTAGCAGTTGAGCAGTTCTTC
TRBJ1-2 TRBD1 - TRBV19 CASRRGTGTVSGYTF TGTGCCAGTAGGAGGGGGACCGGGACAGTTTCGGGCTACACCTTC
TRBJ2-3 - once TRBV18 CASSPGGGATDTQYF TGTGCCAGCTCACCAGGAGGAGGGGCCACAGATACGCAGTATTTT
TRBJ2-3 - - TRBV7-6 CASSLGLGSMRDTQYF TGTGCCAGCAGCTTAGGTCTCGGCTCTATGAGGGATACGCAGTATTTT
TRBJ1-5 - once TRBV2 CASRAGSYSNQPQHF TGTGCCAGCAGGGCAGGGTCCTATAGCAATCAGCCCCAGCATTTT
TRBJ2-2 - - TRBV5-1 CASSLTPNTGELFF TGCGCCAGCAGCTTGACACCGAACACCGGGGAGCTGTTTTTT
TRBJ2-2 TRBD1 - TRBV11-3 CASRQTGFGGELFF TGTGCCAGCAGGCAGACAGGGTTTGGCGGGGAGCTGTTTTTT
TRBJ2-1 TRBD2 once TRBV4-2 CASSGRTSGAPGSYNEQFF TGTGCCAGCAGCGGACGGACTAGCGGGGCCCCGGGGTCCTACAATGAGCAGTTCTTC
TRBJ1-3 - - TRBV5-1 CASSLGPGGNTIYF TGCGCCAGCAGCTTGGGGCCGGGGGGAAACACCATATATTTT
TRBJ1-1 - - TRBV12-3/TRBV12-4 CASSLSVTEAFF TGTGCCAGCAGTTTATCGGTAACTGAAGCTTTCTTT
TRBJ1-2 - - TRBV7-2 CASSLVFSTDYGYTF TGTGCCAGCAGCTTAGTTTTTTCGACAGACTATGGCTACACCTTC
TRBJ1-6 - - TRBV4-2 CASSPPQGRTNSPLHF TGTGCCAGCAGCCCCCCCCAGGGAAGGACTAATTCACCCCTCCACTTT
TRBJ2-3 TRBD1 - TRBV2 CASSPYRGSTDTQYF TGTGCCAGCAGCCCTTACAGGGGAAGCACAGATACGCAGTATTTT
TRBJ1-2 TRBD1 - TRBV18 CASSHGGTGYGYTF TGTGCCAGCTCACACGGTGGGACAGGTTATGGCTACACCTTC
TRBJ1-1 - - TRBV11-2 CASSLQGKLNTEAFF TGTGCCAGCAGCTTACAGGGAAAGTTGAACACTGAAGCTTTCTTT
TRBJ1-1 TRBD1 - TRBV29-1 CSAETGAAEAFF TGCAGCGCAGAAACAGGGGCGGCTGAAGCTTTCTTT
TRBJ2-2 - - TRBV3-1/TRBV3-2 CASSRGLPDTGELFF TGTGCCAGCAGCCGCGGACTACCCGACACCGGGGAGCTGTTTTTT
TRBJ2-2 - - TRBV7-2 CASTFGGNTGELFF TGTGCCAGCACCTTCGGCGGGAACACCGGGGAGCTGTTTTTT
TRBJ1-2 - - TRBV5-6 CASSPTVNYGYTF TGTGCCAGCAGCCCGACAGTTAACTATGGCTACACCTTC
TRBJ2-5 TRBD1 - TRBV9 CASSAWDSQETQYF TGTGCCAGCAGCGCTTGGGACAGTCAAGAGACCCAGTACTTC
TRBJ1-1 - - TRBV3-1/TRBV3-2 CASSQTPVSNTEAFF TGTGCCAGCAGCCAAACCCCGGTTTCGAACACTGAAGCTTTCTTT
TRBJ2-3 TRBD2 - TRBV28 CASSSVASGGTDTQYF TGTGCCAGCAGTTCCGTGGCTAGCGGGGGCACAGATACGCAGTATTTT
TRBJ1-1 TRBD1 - TRBV29-1 CSVGTAEAFF TGCAGCGTCGGGACAGCTGAAGCTTTCTTT
TRBJ1-6 TRBD1 - TRBV3-1/TRBV3-2 CASRRTGTANSPLHF TGTGCCAGCAGACGTACCGGGACAGCAAATTCACCCCTCCACTTT
TRBJ1-3 - - TRBV11-2 CASSVGLQNTIYF TGTGCCAGCAGCGTAGGCCTACAGAACACCATATATTTT
TRBJ1-5 - - TRBV6-5 CASTGMGQPQHF TGTGCCAGCACGGGGATGGGGCAGCCCCAGCATTTT
TRBJ2-3 - - TRBV4-1 CASSQGEGRDTQYF TGCGCCAGCAGCCAAGGCGAGGGGAGGGATACGCAGTATTTT
TRBJ2-7 - - TRBV7-9 CASSLAANEQYF TGTGCCAGCAGCTTAGCGGCAAATGAGCAGTACTTC
TRBJ1-1 - once TRBV7-6 CASSLGRGNTEAFF TGTGCCAGCAGCTTAGGGAGGGGGAACACTGAAGCTTTCTTT
TRBJ1-1 TRBD1 - TRBV11-2 CASSFTGVNTEAFF TGTGCCAGCAGCTTCACAGGGGTGAACACTGAAGCTTTCTTT
TRBJ2-5 - - TRBV20-1 CSGRGLETQYF TGCAGTGGGAGGGGTTTAGAGACCCAGTACTTC
TRBJ1-2 - once TRBV6-5 CASSHSYGYTF TGTGCCAGCAGCCACTCATATGGCTACACCTTC
TRBJ1-1 TRBD1 - TRBV2 CASTGGPVAEAFF TGTGCCAGTACAGGGGGCCCGGTCGCTGAAGCTTTCTTT
TRBJ1-1 - - TRBV11-2 CASSLDTGFEAFF TGTGCCAGCAGCTTAGATACGGGTTTTGAAGCTTTCTTT
TRBJ1-1 - - TRBV6-5 CASTALRGTEAFF TGTGCCAGTACGGCTCTTCGAGGCACTGAAGCTTTCTTT
TRBJ2-1 TRBD2 - TRBV18 CASSPTLAGENEQFF TGTGCCAGCTCACCAACTCTAGCGGGAGAGAATGAGCAGTTCTTC
TRBJ1-6 TRBD1 once TRBV5-1 CASSFKGQGASYNSPLHF TGCGCCAGCAGCTTTAAGGGACAGGGAGCATCCTATAATTCACCCCTCCACTTT
TRBJ2-4 TRBD1 - TRBV6-1 CASSAGRTGEKNIQYF TGTGCCAGCAGTGCCGGTCGGACAGGGGAAAAAAACATTCAGTACTTC
TRBJ2-7 TRBD1 - TRBV2 CASDAGTASYEQYF TGTGCCAGTGATGCCGGGACAGCTTCCTACGAGCAGTACTTC
TRBJ2-7 TRBD2 - TRBV19 CASSPMTSSEQYF TGTGCCAGTAGTCCAATGACTAGCAGCGAGCAGTACTTC
TRBJ1-6 - - TRBV12-3/TRBV12-4 CASSGRGSPLHF TGTGCCAGCAGTGGAAGGGGTTCACCCCTCCACTTT
TRBJ2-7 - - TRBV10-1 CASSAGQRTYEQYF TGCGCCAGCAGTGCGGGACAACGGACCTACGAGCAGTACTTC
TRBJ1-1 - few TRBV18 CASSLSSKGMGNTEAFF TGTGCCAGCTCACTCTCTAGTAAGGGGATGGGGAACACTGAAGCTTTCTTT